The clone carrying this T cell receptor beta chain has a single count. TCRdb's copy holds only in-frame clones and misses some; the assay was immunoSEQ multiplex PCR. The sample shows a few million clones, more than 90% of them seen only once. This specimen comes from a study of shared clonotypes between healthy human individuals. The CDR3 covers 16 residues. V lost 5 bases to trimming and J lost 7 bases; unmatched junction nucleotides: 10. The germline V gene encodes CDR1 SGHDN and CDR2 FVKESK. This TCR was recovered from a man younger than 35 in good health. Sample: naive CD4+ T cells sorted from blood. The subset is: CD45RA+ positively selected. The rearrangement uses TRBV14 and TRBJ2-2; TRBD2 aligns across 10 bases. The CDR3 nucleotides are TGTGCCAGCAGCAAAAGCGGGGGGGCCCTCAGCGGGGAGCTGTTTTTT. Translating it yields CASSKSGGALSGELFF.